This TCR beta chain comes out of a study of cytomegalovirus exposure and HLA in healthy donors. TCRdb keeps only in-frame clones here, not all; method: immunoSEQ multiplex PCR. The sample contains about 140,000 clones, 80% to 90% of which appear only once. This clone appeared once. The validation cohort, a group of around 130 subjects, included the donors and was separate from the roughly 620-subject first cohort. Trimming removed 3 bases from V and 7 bases from J; junction bases left unmatched: 1. Germline CDR1 reads ENHRY; CDR2 reads SYGVKD. There are 13 residues in the CDR3. Specimen: PBMCs. V usage is TRBV10-3 and J usage is TRBJ1-4, with 8 bases identical to TRBD1. This receptor was identified in a man younger than 35 in good health and CMV-seronegative. CDR3 loop: CAISDRGLEKLFF. The CDR3 DNA follows: TGTGCCATCAGTGACAGGGGGCTTGAAAAACTGTTTTTT.